This T cell receptor (beta chain) came from a study of OX40 agonist ivuxolimab in advanced cancers. Study in general: Patients were given ivuxolimab, an antibody that agonizes OX40 (CD134). Partial responses were achieved by three patients, of whom one had hepatocellular carcinoma and two had cutaneous melanoma. Study outcomes and limitations: Relative to CD4+, CD8+ T cells held more expanded clones on average.

Germline-derived CDR1 and CDR2 are SGDLS and YYNGEE. The V end was cut by 0 bases, the J end by 4 bases, with 10 bases between. The CDR3 consists of 15 residues. This table comes from immunoSEQ multiplex PCR, and its TCRdb copy is limited to in-frame clones, with some not included. The sample shows roughly 80,000 clones, 90% to 95% of them seen only once. Turning to this clone: Its target is not known.

V and J are TRBV9 and TRBJ2-2, with D possibly TRBD1 on 7 matching bases. The clonotype comes from an adult with an advanced solid tumor such as melanoma, head and neck, liver or kidney cancer. The sequencing here drew on CD4+ or CD8+ T cells sorted from blood, taken in a trial of the OX40 agonist ivuxolimab. The CDR3 DNA sequence: TGTGCCAGCAGCGTAGGGCAGGGGGGCACCGGGGAGCTGTTTTTT. Its protein product is CASSVGQGGTGELFF.